This entry concerns a single T cell receptor (beta chain). Its antigen is still unknown. V was cut by 1 base and J by 0 bases, with 15 bases left in between. CDR1 WSHSY and CDR2 SAAADI come from the germline V gene. The CDR3 length is 17 residues. This specimen belongs to a study of cytomegalovirus exposure and HLA in healthy donors. Overall study: The same platform used for the 500 to 850 first-cohort repertoires was also used for the 90 to 150 validation repertoires, as a later analysis reported.

General study points: Cytomegalovirus-associated status was assigned to about 170 TCR beta chains. Through in vitro validation, a few CMV-associated chains were shown to be specific for CMV antigens. Reports credit the classifier with highly specific, highly sensitive diagnosis of cytomegalovirus status.

Generated by immunoSEQ multiplex PCR, the TCRdb table keeps only in-frame clones and is missing some. Of about 140,000 clones in the sample, around nine tenths were seen once. This clonotype was obtained from a man aged 18 to 29 in good health and CMV-seropositive. The chain recombines TRBV10-2 with TRBJ1-1; D unclear. Sequencing used PBMCs. DNA of the CDR3: TGCGCCAGCAGTGAGTTGGCAGGAAATTTCATGAACACTGAAGCTTTCTTT. This sequence encodes CASSELAGNFMNTEAFF.